This T cell receptor (beta chain) was identified during a study of CD8+CD57+ T cells in acquired aplastic anemia. Patients picked for sequencing had shown CD8+CD57+ cell expansion detected by flow cytometry. The TCR beta profiling, which covered VDJ combination and CDR3 sequence, was carried out using genomic DNA as the template. TCRdb re-derived calls from the reads in MiXCR, one entry per CDR3 protein. Here the sample spans over 40,000 distinct CDR3 sequences, under 80% being singletons. The CDR3 contains 15 residues. The germline CDR1 and CDR2 sequences are LNHDA and SQIVND (reference sequence). On this clonotype: One junction end disagrees with the germline gene, perhaps due to a read error.

This receptor was identified in a human donor with aplastic anemia. The chain uses TRBV19 and TRBJ1-1; D unclear. The sequenced sample consisted of sorted CD4+, CD8+, or CD8+CD57+ T cells (not recorded which) from PBMCs. The CDR3 DNA sequence: TGTGCCAGTAGTATGCAGGCCGAAGGGAACACTGAAGCTTCCTTT. It encodes CASSMQAEGNTEASF.